This T cell receptor beta chain was profiled in a study of cytomegalovirus exposure and HLA in healthy donors. Across the whole study: HLA-typed donors contributed approximately 92 million unique TCRs, which were held in an early data release. General study results and limits: In an earlier analysis, in 620 or so donors, most V segments appeared productive either ~90% or ~30% of the time. Sequence variants that were highly shared formed a cluster that was likely a sequencing artifact.

About this clone: The target antigen is unknown.

The CDR3 is made up of 15 amino acids. Per germline, CDR1 KGHSH and CDR2 LQKENI. Trimming took off 2 bases at V and 1 base at J, with 11 bases between the two ends. The PCR used 60 Vbeta and 13 Jbeta primers. Only in-frame clones appear in the TCRdb table, and some are missing; sequencing was by immunoSEQ multiplex PCR. The sample shows around 200,000 clones, 81% of them seen only once. The sample taken for sequencing was PBMCs. The gene calls are TRBV18 and TRBJ1-1, with D unclear. The clonotype originates from a man in his fifties or sixties in good health and CMV-seronegative. This CDR3 is CASSPMKLKNTEAFF. The CDR3 nucleotides read TGTGCCAGCTCACCAATGAAACTCAAGAACACTGAAGCTTTCTTT.